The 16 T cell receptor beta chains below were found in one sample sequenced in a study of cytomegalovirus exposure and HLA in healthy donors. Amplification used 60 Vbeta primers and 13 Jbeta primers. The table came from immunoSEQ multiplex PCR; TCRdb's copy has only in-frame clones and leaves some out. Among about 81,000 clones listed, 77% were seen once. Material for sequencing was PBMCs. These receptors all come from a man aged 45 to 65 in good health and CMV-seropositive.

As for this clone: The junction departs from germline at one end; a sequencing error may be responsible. The CDR3 region has the DNA TGTTCCAGCAGCCGGGACTGGAACACTGAAGCTTTCTTT. This gives the protein CSSSRDWNTEAFF. This chain joins TRBV7-9 and TRBJ1-1; D may be TRBD1 (5 bases). This CDR3 spans 13 amino acids. Germline V CDR1 and CDR2: SEHNR, FQNEAQ (reference sequence).

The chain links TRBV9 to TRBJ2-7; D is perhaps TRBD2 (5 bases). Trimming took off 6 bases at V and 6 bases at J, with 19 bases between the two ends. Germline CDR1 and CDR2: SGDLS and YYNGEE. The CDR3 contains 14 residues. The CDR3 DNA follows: TGTGCCAGCACCCCGGGATTATTGCTCGGCGAGCAGTACTTC. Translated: CASTPGLLLGEQYF.

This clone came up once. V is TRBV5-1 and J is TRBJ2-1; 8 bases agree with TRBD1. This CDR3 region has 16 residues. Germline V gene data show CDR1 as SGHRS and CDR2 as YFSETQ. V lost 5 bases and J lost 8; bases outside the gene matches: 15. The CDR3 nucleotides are TGCGCCAGCAGTCACCAGACGGGAGCAGGGGGCGATGAGCAGTTCTTC. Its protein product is CASSHQTGAGGDEQFF.

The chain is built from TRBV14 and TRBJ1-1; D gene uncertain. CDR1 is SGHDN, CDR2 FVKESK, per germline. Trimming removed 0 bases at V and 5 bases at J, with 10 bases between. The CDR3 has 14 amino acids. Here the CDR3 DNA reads TGTGCCAGCAGCCAAGATACGGGATGGACTGAAGCTTTCTTT. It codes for CASSQDTGWTEAFF.

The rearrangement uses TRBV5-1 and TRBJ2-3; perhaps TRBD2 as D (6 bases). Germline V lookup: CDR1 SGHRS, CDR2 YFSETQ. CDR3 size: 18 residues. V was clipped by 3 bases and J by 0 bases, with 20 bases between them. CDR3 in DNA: TGCGCCAGCAGCTATACCGGGACTTATGTACTTAGCACAGATACGCAGTATTTT. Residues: CASSYTGTYVLSTDTQYF.

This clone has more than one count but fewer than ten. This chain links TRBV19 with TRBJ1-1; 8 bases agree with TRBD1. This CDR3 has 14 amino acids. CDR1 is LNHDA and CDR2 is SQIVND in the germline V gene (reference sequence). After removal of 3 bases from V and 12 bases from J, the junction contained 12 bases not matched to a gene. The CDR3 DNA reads TGTGCCAGTAGTATCTCGAAGACAGGGGCGTGTACTTTCTTT. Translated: CASSISKTGACTFF.

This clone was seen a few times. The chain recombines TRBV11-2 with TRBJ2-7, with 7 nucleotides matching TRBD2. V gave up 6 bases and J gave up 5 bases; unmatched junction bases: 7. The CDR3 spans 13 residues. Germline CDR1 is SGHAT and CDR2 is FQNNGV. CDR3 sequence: CASRPGGNHEQYF. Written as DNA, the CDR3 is TGTGCCAGCAGGCCGGGGGGAAACCACGAGCAGTACTTC.

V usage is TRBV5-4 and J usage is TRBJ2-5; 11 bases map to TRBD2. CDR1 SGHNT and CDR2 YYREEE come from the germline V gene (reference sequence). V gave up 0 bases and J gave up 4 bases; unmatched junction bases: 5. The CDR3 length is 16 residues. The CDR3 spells CASSLALAGGLETQYF. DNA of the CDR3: TGTGCCAGCAGCTTGGCGTTAGCGGGAGGGCTAGAGACCCAGTACTTC. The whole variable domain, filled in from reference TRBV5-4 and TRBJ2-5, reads ETGVTQSPTHLIKTRGQQVTLRCSSQSGHNTVSWYQQALGQGPQFIFQYYREEENGRGNFPPRFSGLQFPNYSSELNVNALELDDSALYLCASSLALAGGLETQYFGPGTRLLVL.

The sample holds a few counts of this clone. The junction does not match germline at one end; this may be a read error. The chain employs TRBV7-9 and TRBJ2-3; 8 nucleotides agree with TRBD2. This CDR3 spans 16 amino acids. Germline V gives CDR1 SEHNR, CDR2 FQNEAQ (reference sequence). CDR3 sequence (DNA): TGTTCCAGCAGCCCTCCTAGCGGGCCGAGCACAGATACGCAGTATTTT. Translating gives CSSSPPSGPSTDTQYF.

CDR3 coding DNA: TGCAGCGTTGGGGGAGGGACAGGCAGGTTCACAGATACGCAGTATTTT. Translating it yields CSVGGGTGRFTDTQYF. This rearrangement joins TRBV29-1 to TRBJ2-3, with a tentative D call TRBD1 (8 bases). CDR3 size: 16 residues. V lost 4 bases to trimming and J lost 2 bases, with 19 bases between them. In germline, CDR1 is SQVTM, CDR2 ANQGSEA.

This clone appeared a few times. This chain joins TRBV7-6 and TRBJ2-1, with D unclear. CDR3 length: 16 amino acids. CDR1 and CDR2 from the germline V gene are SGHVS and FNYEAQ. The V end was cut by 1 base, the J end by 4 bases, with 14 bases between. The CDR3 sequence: CASSLESAAGYNEQFF. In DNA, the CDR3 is TGTGCCAGCAGCTTAGAGTCGGCGGCTGGGTACAATGAGCAGTTCTTC. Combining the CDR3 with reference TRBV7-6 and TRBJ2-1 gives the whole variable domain GAGVSQSPRYKVTKRGQDVALRCDPISGHVSLYWYRQALGQGPEFLTYFNYEAQQDKSGLPNDRFSAERPEGSISTLTIQRTEQRDSAMYRCASSLESAAGYNEQFFGPGTRLTVL.

The CDR3 region has the DNA TGTGCCAGCCGTATATTGGGGGGGGTCAATGAGCAGTTCTTC. Translated: CASRILGGVNEQFF. The chain uses TRBV6-6 and TRBJ2-1, with 7 bases fitting TRBD2. The CDR3 sequence is 14 residues long. V was clipped by 8 bases and J by 6 bases; unmatched bases: 10. CDR1 MNHNY and CDR2 SVGAGI come from the germline V gene (reference sequence).

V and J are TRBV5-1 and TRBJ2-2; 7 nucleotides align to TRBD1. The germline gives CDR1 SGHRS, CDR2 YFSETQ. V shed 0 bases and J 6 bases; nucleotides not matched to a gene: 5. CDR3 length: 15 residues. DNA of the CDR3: TGCGCCAGCAGCTTGGACACAGGGGCGGCCGGGGAGCTGTTTTTT. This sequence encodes CASSLDTGAAGELFF.

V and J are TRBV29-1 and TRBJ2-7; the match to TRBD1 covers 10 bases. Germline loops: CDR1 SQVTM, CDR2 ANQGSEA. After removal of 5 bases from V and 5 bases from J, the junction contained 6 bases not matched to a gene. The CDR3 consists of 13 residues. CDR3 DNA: TGCAGCGTTAGGGACAGGGGTCAAAACGAGCAGTACTTC. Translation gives CSVRDRGQNEQYF.

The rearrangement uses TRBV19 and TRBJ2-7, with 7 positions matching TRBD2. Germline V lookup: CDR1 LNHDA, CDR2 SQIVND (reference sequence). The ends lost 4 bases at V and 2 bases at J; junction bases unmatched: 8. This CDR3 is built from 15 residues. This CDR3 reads CASSNAGDHPYEQYF. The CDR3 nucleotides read TGTGCCAGTAGTAACGCGGGGGACCATCCCTACGAGCAGTACTTC. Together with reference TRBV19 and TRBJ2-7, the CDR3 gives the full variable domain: DGGITQSPKYLFRKEGQNVTLSCEQNLNHDAMYWYRQDPGQGLRLIYYSQIVNDFQKGDIAEGYSVSREKKESFPLTVTSAQKNPTAFYLCASSNAGDHPYEQYFGPGTRLTVT.

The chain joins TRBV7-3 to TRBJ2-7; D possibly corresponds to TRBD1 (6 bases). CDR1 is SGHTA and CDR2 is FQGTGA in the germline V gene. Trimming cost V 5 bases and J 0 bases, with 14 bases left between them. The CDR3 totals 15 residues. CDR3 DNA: TGTGCCAGCAGCCTCCAACAGGGCAGCTCCTACGAGCAGTACTTC. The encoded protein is CASSLQQGSSYEQYF.